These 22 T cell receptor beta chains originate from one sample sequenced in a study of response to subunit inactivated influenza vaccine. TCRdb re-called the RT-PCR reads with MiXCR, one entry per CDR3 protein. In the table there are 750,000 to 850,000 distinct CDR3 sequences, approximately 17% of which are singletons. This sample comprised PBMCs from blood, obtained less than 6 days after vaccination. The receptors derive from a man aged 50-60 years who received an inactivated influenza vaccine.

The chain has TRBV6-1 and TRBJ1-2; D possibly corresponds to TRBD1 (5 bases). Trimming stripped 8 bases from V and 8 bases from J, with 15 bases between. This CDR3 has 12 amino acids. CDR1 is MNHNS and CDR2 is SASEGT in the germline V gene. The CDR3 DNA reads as TGTGCCAGCGGGGGGAACTTAGGCGGCTACACCTTC. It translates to CASGGNLGGYTF.

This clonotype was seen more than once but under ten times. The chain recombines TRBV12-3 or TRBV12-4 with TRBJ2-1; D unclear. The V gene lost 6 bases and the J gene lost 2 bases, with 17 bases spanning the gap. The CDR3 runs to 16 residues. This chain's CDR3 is CASSHPRAAAYNEQFF. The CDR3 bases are TGTGCCAGCAGCCACCCTCGGGCTGCGGCCTACAATGAGCAGTTCTTC.

DNA of the CDR3: TGTGCCAGCAGCTTAGCCCCGACAGGGACGAACGAGCAGTACTTC. Amino acids: CASSLAPTGTNEQYF. V is TRBV7-2 and J is TRBJ2-7; 7 positions match TRBD1. J was trimmed by 5 bases and V by 0 bases; bases with no gene match: 7. Germline V gene sequence: CDR1 SGHTA, CDR2 FQGNSA. CDR3 length: 15 residues.

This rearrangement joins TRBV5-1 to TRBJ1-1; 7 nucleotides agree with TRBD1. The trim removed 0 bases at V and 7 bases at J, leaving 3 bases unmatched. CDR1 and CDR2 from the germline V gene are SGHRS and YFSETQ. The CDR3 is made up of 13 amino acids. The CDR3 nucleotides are TGCGCCAGCAGCTTGGTACAGGGGCTTGAAGCTTTCTTT. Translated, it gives CASSLVQGLEAFF.

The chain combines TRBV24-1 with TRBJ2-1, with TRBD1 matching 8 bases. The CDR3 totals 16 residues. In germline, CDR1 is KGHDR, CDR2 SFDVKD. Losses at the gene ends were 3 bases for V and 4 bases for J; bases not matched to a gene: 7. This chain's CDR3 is CATSDVRQGRYNEQFF. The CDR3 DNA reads TGTGCCACCAGTGATGTAAGACAGGGGAGGTACAATGAGCAGTTCTTC.

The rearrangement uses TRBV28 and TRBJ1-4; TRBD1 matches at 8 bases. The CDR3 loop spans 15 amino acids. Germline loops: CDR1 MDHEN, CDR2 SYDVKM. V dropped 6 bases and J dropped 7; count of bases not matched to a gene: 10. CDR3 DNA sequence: TGTGCCAGCAGGTTACGGACAGGGTTGATTGAAAAACTGTTTTTT. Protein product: CASRLRTGLIEKLFF.

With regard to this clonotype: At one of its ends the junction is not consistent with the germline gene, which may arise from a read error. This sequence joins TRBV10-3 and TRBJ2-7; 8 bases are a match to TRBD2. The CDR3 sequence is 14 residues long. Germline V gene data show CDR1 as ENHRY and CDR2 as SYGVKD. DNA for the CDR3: TGTGCCGTCAGGAGGGTTGGCGGGGGGCCAGAGCAGTACTTC. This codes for CAVRRVGGGPEQYF.

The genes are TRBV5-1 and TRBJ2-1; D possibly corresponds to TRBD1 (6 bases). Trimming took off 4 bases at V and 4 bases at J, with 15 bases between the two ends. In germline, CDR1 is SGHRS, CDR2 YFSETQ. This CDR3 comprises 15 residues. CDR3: CASSPGVTGYNEQFF. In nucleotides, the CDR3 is TGCGCCAGCAGCCCCGGGGTGACAGGTTACAATGAGCAGTTCTTC.

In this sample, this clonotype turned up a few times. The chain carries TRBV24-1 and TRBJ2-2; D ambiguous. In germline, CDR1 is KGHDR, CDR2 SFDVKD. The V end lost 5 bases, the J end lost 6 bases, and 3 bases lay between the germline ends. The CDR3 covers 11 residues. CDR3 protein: CATSVAGELFF. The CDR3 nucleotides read TGTGCCACCAGTGTTGCCGGGGAGCTGTTTTTT.

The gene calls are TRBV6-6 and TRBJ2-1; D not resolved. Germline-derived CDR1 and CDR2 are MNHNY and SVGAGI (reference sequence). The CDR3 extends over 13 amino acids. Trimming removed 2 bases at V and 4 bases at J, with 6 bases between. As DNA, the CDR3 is TGTGCCAGCAGTTACAGCCAGTACAATGAGCAGTTCTTC. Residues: CASSYSQYNEQFF.

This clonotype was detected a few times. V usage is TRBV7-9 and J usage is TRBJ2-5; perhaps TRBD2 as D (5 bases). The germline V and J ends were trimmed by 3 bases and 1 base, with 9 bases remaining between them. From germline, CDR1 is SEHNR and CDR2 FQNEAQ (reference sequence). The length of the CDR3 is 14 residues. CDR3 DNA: TGTGCCAGCAGCTTCCAGCGGATCCAAGAGACCCAGTACTTC. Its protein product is CASSFQRIQETQYF.

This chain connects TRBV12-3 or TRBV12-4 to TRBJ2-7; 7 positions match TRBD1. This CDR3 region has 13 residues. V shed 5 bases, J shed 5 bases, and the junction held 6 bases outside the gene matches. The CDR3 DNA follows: TGTGCCAGCAGTAGACAGGGTCGCGACGAGCAGTACTTC. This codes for CASSRQGRDEQYF.

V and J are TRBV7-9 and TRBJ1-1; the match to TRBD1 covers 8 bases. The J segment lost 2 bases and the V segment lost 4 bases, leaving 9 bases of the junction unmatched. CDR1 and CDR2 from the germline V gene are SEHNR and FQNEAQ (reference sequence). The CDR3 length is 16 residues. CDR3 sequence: CASSSSDRGANTEAFF. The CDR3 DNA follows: TGTGCCAGCAGCTCCTCCGACAGGGGAGCTAACACTGAAGCTTTCTTT.

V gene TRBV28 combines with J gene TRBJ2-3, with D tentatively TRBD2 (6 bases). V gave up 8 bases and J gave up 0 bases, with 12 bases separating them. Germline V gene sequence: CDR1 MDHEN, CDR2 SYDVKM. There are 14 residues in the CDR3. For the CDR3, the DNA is TGTGCCAGCCGAGCGGGTTCTAGCACAGATACGCAGTATTTT. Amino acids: CASRAGSSTDTQYF.

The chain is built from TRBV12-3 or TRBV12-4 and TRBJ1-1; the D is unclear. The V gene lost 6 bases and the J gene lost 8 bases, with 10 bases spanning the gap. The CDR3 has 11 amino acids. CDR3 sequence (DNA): TGTGCCAGCAGCCGACTAGGGGAAGCTTTCTTT. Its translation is CASSRLGEAFF.

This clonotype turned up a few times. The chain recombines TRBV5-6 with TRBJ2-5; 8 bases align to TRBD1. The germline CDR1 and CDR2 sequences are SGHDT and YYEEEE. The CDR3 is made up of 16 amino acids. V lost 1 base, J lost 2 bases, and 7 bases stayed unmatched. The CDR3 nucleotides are TGTGCCAGCAGCTTGATCAGGCAGGGGGCTCAAGAGACCCAGTACTTC. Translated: CASSLIRQGAQETQYF.

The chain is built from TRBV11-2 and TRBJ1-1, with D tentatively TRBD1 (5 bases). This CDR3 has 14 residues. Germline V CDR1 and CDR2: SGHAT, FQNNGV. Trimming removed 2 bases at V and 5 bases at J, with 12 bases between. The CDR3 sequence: CASSLPVWGTEAFF. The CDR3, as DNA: TGTGCCAGCAGCTTACCTGTATGGGGGACTGAAGCTTTCTTT.

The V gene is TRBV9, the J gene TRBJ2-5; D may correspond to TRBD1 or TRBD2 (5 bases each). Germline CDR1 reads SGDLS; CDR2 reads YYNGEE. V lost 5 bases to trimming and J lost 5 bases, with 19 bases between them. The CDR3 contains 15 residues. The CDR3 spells CASSSLVGEGETQYF. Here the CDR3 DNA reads TGTGCCAGCAGTTCCCTGGTGGGAGAGGGGGAGACCCAGTACTTC. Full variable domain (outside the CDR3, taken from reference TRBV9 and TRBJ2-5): DSGVTQTPKHLITATGQRVTLRCSPRSGDLSVYWYQQSLDQGLQFLIQYYNGEERAKGNILERFSAQQFPDLHSELNLSSLELGDSALYFCASSSLVGEGETQYFGPGTRLLVL.

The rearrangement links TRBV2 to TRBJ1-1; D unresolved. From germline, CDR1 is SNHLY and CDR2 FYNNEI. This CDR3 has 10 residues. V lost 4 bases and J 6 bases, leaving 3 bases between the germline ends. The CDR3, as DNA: TGTGCCAGCAGTGGGGCTGAAGCTTTCTTT. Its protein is CASSGAEAFF.

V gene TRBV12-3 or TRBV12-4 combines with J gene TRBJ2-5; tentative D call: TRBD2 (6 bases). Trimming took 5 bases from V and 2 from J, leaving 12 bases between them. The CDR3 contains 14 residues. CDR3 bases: TGTGCCAGCAGTCACTCGCGGGGACAAGAGACCCAGTACTTC. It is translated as CASSHSRGQETQYF.

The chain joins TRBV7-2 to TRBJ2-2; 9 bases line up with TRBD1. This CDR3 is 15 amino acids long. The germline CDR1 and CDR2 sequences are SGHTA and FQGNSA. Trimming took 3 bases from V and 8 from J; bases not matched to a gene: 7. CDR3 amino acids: CASSFRTGDRGELFF. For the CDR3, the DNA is TGTGCCAGCAGCTTTAGGACAGGGGACCGAGGGGAGCTGTTTTTT.

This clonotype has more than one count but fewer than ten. The CDR3 protein is CASSQQQGSTDTQYF. The CDR3 DNA is TGCGCCAGCAGCCAACAACAGGGAAGTACAGATACGCAGTATTTT. This chain links TRBV4-1 with TRBJ2-3; tentatively, D is TRBD1 (6 bases). Per germline, CDR1 MGHRA and CDR2 YSYEKL. The CDR3 consists of 15 residues. Between the trimmed V and J ends, which lost 2 bases and 3 bases, there was a span of 12 bases.